This TCR beta chain emerged from a study of blood T cell repertoires in COVID-19. Germline-derived CDR1 and CDR2 are MGHRA and YSYEKL. V was shortened by 2 bases and J by 7 bases, with 15 bases between the two germline ends. The CDR3 contains 15 residues. The method was immunoSEQ multiplex PCR; TCRdb's version includes in-frame clones alone and lacks a portion of them. The sample includes approximately 150,000 clones, roughly 84% seen only once; the top ten take roughly 5.6%. The TCR was taken from a man in his 70s who had been exposed to COVID-19. The sequenced material came from PBMCs or T cells enriched from blood (not recorded which). V gene TRBV4-1 combines with J gene TRBJ2-1; tentatively, D is TRBD1 (6 bases). CDR3 nucleotides: TGCGCCAGCAGCCAACCGGGACATCCTCCGAATGAGCAGTTCTTC. Translating gives CASSQPGHPPNEQFF.